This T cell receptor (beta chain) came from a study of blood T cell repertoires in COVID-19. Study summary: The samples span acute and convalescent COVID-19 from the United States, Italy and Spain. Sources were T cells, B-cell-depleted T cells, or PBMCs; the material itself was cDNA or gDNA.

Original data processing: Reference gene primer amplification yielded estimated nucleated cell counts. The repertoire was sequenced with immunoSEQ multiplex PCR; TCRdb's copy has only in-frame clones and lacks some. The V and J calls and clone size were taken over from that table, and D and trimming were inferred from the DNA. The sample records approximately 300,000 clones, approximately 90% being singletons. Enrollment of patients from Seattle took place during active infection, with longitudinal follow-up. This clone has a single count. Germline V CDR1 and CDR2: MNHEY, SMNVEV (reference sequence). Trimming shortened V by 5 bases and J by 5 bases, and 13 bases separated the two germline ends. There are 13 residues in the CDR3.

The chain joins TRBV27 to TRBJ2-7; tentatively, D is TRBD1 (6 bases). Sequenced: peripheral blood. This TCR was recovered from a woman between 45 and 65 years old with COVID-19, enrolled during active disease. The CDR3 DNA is TGTGCCAGCAGTCTCGGACAGTACAACGAGCAGTACTTC. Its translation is CASSLGQYNEQYF.